The 7 T cell receptor beta chains below were found in one sample sequenced in a study of Graves' ophthalmopathy and Graves' hyperthyroidism. Beta-chain TCR CDR3 regions were amplified from RNA transcripts. First-round RT-PCR used HTBI primers; second-round multiplex PCR followed. TCRdb re-derived calls from the multiplex PCR reads in MiXCR, one entry per CDR3 protein. The sample yields around 1,200,000 distinct CDR3 sequences, less than 45% seen once. The source material was peripheral blood or thyroid tissue (not recorded which). Receptors originate from an adult man with Graves' hyperthyroidism.

This clonotype was seen at least ten times. The rearrangement links TRBV4-1 to TRBJ2-7; TRBD1 or TRBD2 may be the D gene (5 bases each). Trimming cost V 0 bases and J 4 bases, with 13 bases left between them. This CDR3 contains 15 residues. The germline CDR1 and CDR2 sequences are MGHRA and YSYEKL. This CDR3 is CASSQDTPGPYEQYF. The CDR3 DNA follows: TGCGCCAGCAGCCAAGATACGCCGGGGCCGTACGAGCAGTACTTC.

The V gene is TRBV20-1, the J gene TRBJ1-1; 9 positions agree with TRBD1. This CDR3 is 15 amino acids long. V was clipped by 3 bases and J by 0 bases; unmatched bases: 5. From germline, CDR1 is DFQATT and CDR2 SNEGSKA (reference sequence). CDR3 region: CSASGGQGMNTEAFF. In nucleotides, the CDR3 is TGCAGTGCTAGTGGGGGACAGGGAATGAACACTGAAGCTTTCTTT.

Ten or more counts support this clonotype. This chain joins TRBV9 and TRBJ1-5; D is ambiguous. Trimming took 0 bases from V and 4 from J, leaving 11 bases between them. This CDR3 has 15 residues. The germline CDR1 and CDR2 sequences are SGDLS and YYNGEE. DNA for the CDR3: TGTGCCAGCAGCGTAGGAGTCTCTTATAATCAGCCCCAGCATTTT. Translated: CASSVGVSYNQPQHF.

This clonotype was detected only a few times. V is TRBV2 and J is TRBJ2-5; unclear D gene. The germline V gene encodes CDR1 SNHLY and CDR2 FYNNEI. Trimming stripped 4 bases from V and 2 bases from J, with 14 bases between. This CDR3 is built from 15 residues. CDR3 bases: TGTGCCAGCAGTGCCGGACGTAATCCGCAAGAGACCCAGTACTTC. Its translation: CASSAGRNPQETQYF.

In this sample, this clonotype turned up many times. The rearrangement uses TRBV19 and TRBJ1-2; weak D call: TRBD1 (5 bases). The CDR3 is 15 residues long. Between the trimmed V and J ends, which lost 1 base and 0 bases, there was a span of 9 bases. Looked up from germline, CDR1 is LNHDA and CDR2 is SQIVND (reference sequence). CDR3 sequence (DNA): TGTGCCAGTAGTATAGGACGGACACCTAACTATGGCTACACCTTC. This gives the protein CASSIGRTPNYGYTF.

This clonotype was seen a few times. The chain links TRBV6-6 to TRBJ2-7, with TRBD1 identical over 7 bases. From germline, CDR1 is MNHNY and CDR2 SVGAGI (reference sequence). Trimming took 5 bases from V and 2 from J; bases not matched to a gene: 9. The CDR3 consists of 15 residues. The CDR3 reads CASSNGNRGPYEQYF. The DNA of the CDR3 is TGTGCCAGCAGTAACGGTAACAGGGGTCCCTACGAGCAGTACTTC.

This clonotype was counted ten times or more. The chain joins TRBV7-2 to TRBJ2-6, with 9 bases fitting TRBD1. The CDR3 contains 18 residues. J gave up 2 bases and V 7 bases, and 12 bases lay outside the gene matches. In germline, CDR1 is SGHTA, CDR2 FQGNSA. The CDR3 nucleotides are TGTGCCAGCACACGACCGGGACAGGGACGAACTGGGGCCAACGTCCTGACTTTC. This translates into CASTRPGQGRTGANVLTF.